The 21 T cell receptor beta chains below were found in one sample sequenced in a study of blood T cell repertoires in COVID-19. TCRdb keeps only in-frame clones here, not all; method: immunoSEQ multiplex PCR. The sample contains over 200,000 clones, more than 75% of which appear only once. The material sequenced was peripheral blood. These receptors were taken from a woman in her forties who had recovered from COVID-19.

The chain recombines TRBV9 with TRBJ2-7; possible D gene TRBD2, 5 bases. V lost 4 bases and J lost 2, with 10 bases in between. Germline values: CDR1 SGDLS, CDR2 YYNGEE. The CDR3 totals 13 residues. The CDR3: CASSSHGAYEQYF. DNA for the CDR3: TGTGCCAGCAGCTCCCACGGGGCCTACGAGCAGTACTTC. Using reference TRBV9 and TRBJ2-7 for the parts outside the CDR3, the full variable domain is DSGVTQTPKHLITATGQRVTLRCSPRSGDLSVYWYQQSLDQGLQFLIQYYNGEERAKGNILERFSAQQFPDLHSELNLSSLELGDSALYFCASSSHGAYEQYFGPGTRLTVT.

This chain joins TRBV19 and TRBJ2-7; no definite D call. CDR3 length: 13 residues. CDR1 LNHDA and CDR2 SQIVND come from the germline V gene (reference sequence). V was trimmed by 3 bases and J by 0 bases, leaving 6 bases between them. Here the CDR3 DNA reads TGTGCCAGTAGTATTGTCCTCTCCTACGAGCAGTACTTC. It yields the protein CASSIVLSYEQYF.

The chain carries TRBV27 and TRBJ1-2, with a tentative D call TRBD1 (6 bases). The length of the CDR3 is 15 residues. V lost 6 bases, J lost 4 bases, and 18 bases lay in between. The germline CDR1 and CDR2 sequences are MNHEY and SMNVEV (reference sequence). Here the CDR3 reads CASRGGGGRVYGYTF. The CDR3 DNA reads TGTGCCAGCAGGGGTGGGGGGGGGCGCGTCTATGGCTACACCTTC.

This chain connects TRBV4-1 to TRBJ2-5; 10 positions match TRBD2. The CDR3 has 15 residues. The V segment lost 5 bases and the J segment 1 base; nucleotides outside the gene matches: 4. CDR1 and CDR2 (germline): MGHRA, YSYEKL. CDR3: CASSAAGGPQETQYF. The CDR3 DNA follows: TGCGCCAGCAGCGCAGCGGGAGGGCCCCAAGAGACCCAGTACTTC.

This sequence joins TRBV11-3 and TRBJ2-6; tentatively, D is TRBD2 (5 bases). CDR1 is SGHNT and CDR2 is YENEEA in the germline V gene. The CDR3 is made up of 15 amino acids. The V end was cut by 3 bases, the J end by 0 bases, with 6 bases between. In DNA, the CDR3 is TGTGCCAGCAGCTTGCGGGTCTCTGGGGCCAACGTCCTGACTTTC. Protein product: CASSLRVSGANVLTF.

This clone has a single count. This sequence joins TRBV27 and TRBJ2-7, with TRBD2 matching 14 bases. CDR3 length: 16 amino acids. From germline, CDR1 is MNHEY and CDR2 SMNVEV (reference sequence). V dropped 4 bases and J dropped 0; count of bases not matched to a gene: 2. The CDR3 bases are TGTGCCAGCAGTTGGGGGACTAGCGGGAGCTCCTACGAGCAGTACTTC. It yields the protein CASSWGTSGSSYEQYF.

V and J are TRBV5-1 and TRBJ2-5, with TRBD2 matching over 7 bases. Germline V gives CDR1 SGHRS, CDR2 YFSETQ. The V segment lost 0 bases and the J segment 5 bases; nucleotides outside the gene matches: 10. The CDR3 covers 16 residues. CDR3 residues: CASSLEGSGMEETQYF. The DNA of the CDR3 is TGCGCCAGCAGCTTGGAAGGCAGCGGGATGGAGGAGACCCAGTACTTC.

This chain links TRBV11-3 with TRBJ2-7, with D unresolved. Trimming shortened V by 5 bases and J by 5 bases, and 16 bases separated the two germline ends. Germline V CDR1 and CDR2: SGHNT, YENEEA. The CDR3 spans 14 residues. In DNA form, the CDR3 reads TGTGCCAGCAGCCCCTCAGATGTGTCCCACGAGCAGTACGTC. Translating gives CASSPSDVSHEQYV.

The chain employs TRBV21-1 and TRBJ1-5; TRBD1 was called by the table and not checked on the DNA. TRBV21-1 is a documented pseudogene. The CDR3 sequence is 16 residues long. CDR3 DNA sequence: TGTGCCAGCAGCAAAGGTTGGGTACAGCCAAATCAGCCCCAGCATTTT. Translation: CASSKGWVQPNQPQHF.

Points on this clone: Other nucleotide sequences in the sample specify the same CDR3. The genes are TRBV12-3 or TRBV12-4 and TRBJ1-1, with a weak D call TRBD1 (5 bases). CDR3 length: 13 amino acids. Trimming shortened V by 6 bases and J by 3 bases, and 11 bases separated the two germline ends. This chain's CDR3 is CASSPRGDTEAFF. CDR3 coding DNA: TGTGCCAGCAGCCCACGGGGGGACACTGAAGCTTTCTTT.

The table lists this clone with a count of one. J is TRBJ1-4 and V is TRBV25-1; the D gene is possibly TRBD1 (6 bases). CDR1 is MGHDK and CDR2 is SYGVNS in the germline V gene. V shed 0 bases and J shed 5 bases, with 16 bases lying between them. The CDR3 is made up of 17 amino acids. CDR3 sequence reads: CASSEYGGGAGNEKLFF. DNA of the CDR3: TGTGCCAGCAGTGAATATGGCGGGGGCGCAGGGAATGAAAAACTGTTTTTT.

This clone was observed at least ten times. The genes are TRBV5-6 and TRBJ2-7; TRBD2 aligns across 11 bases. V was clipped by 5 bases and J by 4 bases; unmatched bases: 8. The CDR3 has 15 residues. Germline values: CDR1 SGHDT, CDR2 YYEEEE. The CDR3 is CASSGGLAEIYEQYF. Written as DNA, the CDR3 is TGTGCCAGCAGTGGGGGACTAGCGGAGATTTACGAGCAGTACTTC.

CDR3 bases: TGTGCCAGCAGCCTCAGGGGCGGGGAGCTGTTTTTT. The encoded protein is CASSLRGGELFF. The chain employs TRBV27 and TRBJ2-2, with D tentatively TRBD1 (6 bases). CDR3 length: 12 residues. Germline CDR1 MNHEY, CDR2 SMNVEV (reference sequence). V was shortened by 6 bases and J by 7 bases, with 9 bases between the two germline ends.

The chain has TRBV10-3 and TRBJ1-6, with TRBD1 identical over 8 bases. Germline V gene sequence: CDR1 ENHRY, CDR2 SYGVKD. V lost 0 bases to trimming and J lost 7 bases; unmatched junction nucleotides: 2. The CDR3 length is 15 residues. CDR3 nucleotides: TGTGCCATCAGTGAGTCGGCAGGGGGCAATTCACCCCTCCACTTT. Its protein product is CAISESAGGNSPLHF.

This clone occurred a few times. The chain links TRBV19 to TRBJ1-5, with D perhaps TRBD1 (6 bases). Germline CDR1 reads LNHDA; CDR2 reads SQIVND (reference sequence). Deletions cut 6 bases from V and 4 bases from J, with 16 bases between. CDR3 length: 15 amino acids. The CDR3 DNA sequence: TGTGCCAGTAGGGAGACGGGGCAGGGGAATCAGCCCCAGCATTTT. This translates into CASRETGQGNQPQHF.

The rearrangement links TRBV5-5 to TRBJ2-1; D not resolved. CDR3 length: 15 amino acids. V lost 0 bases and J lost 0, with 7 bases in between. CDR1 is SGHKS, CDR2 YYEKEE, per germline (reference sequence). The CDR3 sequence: CASSLGLFSYNEQFF. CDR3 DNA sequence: TGTGCCAGCAGCTTGGGGCTTTTCTCCTACAATGAGCAGTTCTTC.

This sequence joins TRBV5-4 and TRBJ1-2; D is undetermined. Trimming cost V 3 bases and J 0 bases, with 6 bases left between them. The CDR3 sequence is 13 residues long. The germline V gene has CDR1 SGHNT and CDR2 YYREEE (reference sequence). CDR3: CASSSDTNYGYTF. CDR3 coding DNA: TGTGCCAGCAGCTCCGACACTAACTATGGCTACACCTTC.

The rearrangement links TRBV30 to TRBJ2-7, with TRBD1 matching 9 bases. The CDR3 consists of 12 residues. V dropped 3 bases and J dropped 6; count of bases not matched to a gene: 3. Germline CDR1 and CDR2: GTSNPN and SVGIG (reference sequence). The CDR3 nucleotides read TGTGCCTGGAGGGGGACAGGGCCCGAGCAGTACTTC. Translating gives CAWRGTGPEQYF.

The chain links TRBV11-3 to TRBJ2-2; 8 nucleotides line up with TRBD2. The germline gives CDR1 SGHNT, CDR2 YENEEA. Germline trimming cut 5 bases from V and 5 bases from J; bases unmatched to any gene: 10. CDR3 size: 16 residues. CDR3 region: CASSPGGVRTTGELFF. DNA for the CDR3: TGTGCCAGCAGCCCCGGGGGGGTACGGACTACCGGGGAGCTGTTTTTT.

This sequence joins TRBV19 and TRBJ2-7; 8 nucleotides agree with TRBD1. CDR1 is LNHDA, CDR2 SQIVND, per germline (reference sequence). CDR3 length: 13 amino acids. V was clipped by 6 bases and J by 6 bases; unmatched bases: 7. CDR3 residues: CASSGQGLREQYF. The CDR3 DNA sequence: TGTGCCAGTAGCGGACAGGGCCTGCGCGAGCAGTACTTC.

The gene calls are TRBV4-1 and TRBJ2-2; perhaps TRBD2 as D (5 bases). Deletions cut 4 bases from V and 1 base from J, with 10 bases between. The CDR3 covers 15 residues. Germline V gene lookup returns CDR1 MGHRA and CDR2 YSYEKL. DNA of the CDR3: TGCGCCAGCAGCCCAAGGACTGGGAACACCGGGGAGCTGTTTTTT. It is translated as CASSPRTGNTGELFF.